A selection of T cell receptor beta chains follows, all from one sample in a study of blood T cell repertoires in COVID-19. The protocol was immunoSEQ multiplex PCR, while the TCRdb copy is restricted to in-frame clones and leaves out a portion. The sample yields 200,000 to 250,000 clones, over 75% seen once. The specimen was peripheral blood. The receptors were sampled from a woman aged 40 to 50 who had recovered from COVID-19. CDR3s include the opening cysteine and the closing phenylalanine or tryptophan. D genes are given only for firm matches. Clone sizes are given selectively: once, few, many, or a class where the clone is expanded.

len	v_gene	j_gene	abundance	d_gene	CDR3aa	CDR3nt
14	TRBV11-2	TRBJ2-1	-	-	CASSLVGTGNEQFF	TGTGCCAGCAGCTTAGTAGGCACAGGGAATGAGCAGTTCTTC
14	TRBV7-3	TRBJ2-5	-	TRBD2	CASSILAGQETQYF	TGTGCCAGCAGCATACTAGCGGGGCAAGAGACCCAGTACTTC
13	TRBV12-3/TRBV12-4	TRBJ1-2	-	-	CASSGWTFSGYTF	TGTGCCAGCAGTGGGTGGACATTTTCTGGCTACACCTTC
15	TRBV10-3	TRBJ2-3	-	TRBD1	CAISERTGALDTQYF	TGTGCCATCAGTGAGAGGACAGGGGCCCTGGATACGCAGTATTTT
15	TRBV6-5	TRBJ2-1	-	TRBD2	CASSHRAGGRNEKFF	TGTGCCAGCAGCCACAGGGCGGGGGGGAGGAATGAGAAGTTCTTC
16	TRBV7-2	TRBJ1-5	-	-	CASSLAQQGRNQPQHF	TGTGCCAGCAGCTTGGCTCAACAGGGTCGTAATCAGCCCCAGCATTTT
15	TRBV7-2	TRBJ2-1	-	TRBD1	CASSFTAGGSNEQFF	TGTGCCAGCAGCTTTACGGCAGGGGGCTCCAATGAGCAGTTCTTC
17	TRBV7-2	TRBJ2-7	-	-	CASSPRILGHIEYEQYF	TGTGCCAGCAGCCCAAGAATATTAGGACACATTGAATACGAGCAGTACTTC
12	TRBV30	TRBJ2-5	-	-	CAWRLNRETQYF	TGTGCCTGGAGACTCAACCGAGAGACCCAGTACTTC
20	TRBV7-8	TRBJ2-1	-	-	CASSPSRRLVVAPEYNEQFF	TGTGCCAGCAGCCCCAGTAGGCGGCTAGTCGTGGCCCCCGAATACAATGAGCAGTTCTTC
16	TRBV5-1	TRBJ2-2	once	TRBD1	CASSLGYRGLDGELFF	TGCGCCAGCAGCTTGGGATACAGGGGGCTAGACGGGGAGCTGTTTTTT
16	TRBV28	TRBJ2-1	-	TRBD2	CASSSLTGLARNEQFF	TGTGCCAGCAGTTCCCTCACGGGACTAGCTCGCAATGAGCAGTTCTTC
15	TRBV30	TRBJ2-7	-	-	CAWRRGAERPYEQYF	TGTGCCTGGAGACGGGGGGCGGAGCGACCGTACGAGCAGTACTTC
15	TRBV7-9	TRBJ2-2	-	TRBD1	CASSLGQGLLGELFF	TGTGCCAGCAGCTTAGGACAGGGCCTTCTCGGGGAGCTGTTTTTT
15	TRBV19	TRBJ1-6	-	-	CASSIGGTLGAPLHF	TGTGCCAGTAGTATAGGAGGGACACTTGGGGCACCCCTCCACTTT
15	TRBV30	TRBJ1-6	-	-	CAWSVKTIGGSPLHF	TGTGCCTGGAGTGTGAAGACCATAGGGGGTTCACCCCTCCACTTT
19	TRBV4-1	TRBJ2-1	-	TRBD2	CASSQGGLAGGIYYNEQFF	TGCGCCAGCAGCCAGGGGGGGCTAGCGGGAGGGATATACTACAATGAGCAGTTCTTC
17	TRBV3-1/TRBV3-2	TRBJ1-1	-	TRBD1	CASSQDRRTGTGAEAFF	TGTGCCAGCAGCCAAGATCGAAGAACCGGGACAGGGGCCGAAGCTTTCTTT
17	TRBV27	TRBJ2-2	-	TRBD2	CASSSRLAGGPGGELFF	TGTGCCAGCAGTTCCCGACTAGCGGGAGGGCCCGGCGGGGAGCTGTTTTTT